The 19 T cell receptor beta chains presented below share a single source sample, sequenced in a study of beta chain features in type 1 diabetes. Study-wide results and caveats: Within each of all four CD4+ subsets, Type 1 diabetes patients had TCRB CDR3s that were moderately but significantly shorter.

Every isolated RNA sample was fully reverse transcribed, so sequencing captured expressed TCRB transcripts. Using immunoSEQ multiplex PCR, the repertoire was profiled, and TCRdb retains in-frame clones only, with some absent. This sample has about 370,000 clones; around 9.6% occur once, and the top ten carry about 0.6%. Antigens of these TCRs are unknown. Sequences were obtained from central memory CD4+ T cells from blood. These receptor sequences come from a man aged 30 to 45 with type 1 diabetes.

This clone was observed a handful of times. The chain employs TRBV19 and TRBJ1-2; D possibly corresponds to TRBD1 (6 bases). The CDR3 extends over 15 amino acids. Germline-derived CDR1 and CDR2 are LNHDA and SQIVND (reference sequence). V shed 6 bases and J shed 0 bases, with 14 bases lying between them. CDR3: CASRLQGNSNYGYTF. DNA for the CDR3: TGTGCCAGTAGACTCCAGGGGAACTCTAACTATGGCTACACCTTC. Together with reference TRBV19 and TRBJ1-2, the CDR3 gives the full variable domain: DGGITQSPKYLFRKEGQNVTLSCEQNLNHDAMYWYRQDPGQGLRLIYYSQIVNDFQKGDIAEGYSVSREKKESFPLTVTSAQKNPTAFYLCASRLQGNSNYGYTFGSGTRLTVV.

This clone was counted between two and nine times. The gene calls are TRBV5-1 and TRBJ1-2; 7 bases agree with TRBD1. CDR1 and CDR2 from the germline V gene are SGHRS and YFSETQ. CDR3 length: 15 amino acids. The ends lost 4 bases at V and 6 bases at J; junction bases unmatched: 12. CDR3 sequence: CASSPRDSGVNGYTF. Here the CDR3 DNA reads TGCGCCAGCAGCCCCCGGGACAGTGGGGTAAATGGCTACACCTTC. The whole variable domain, remainder taken from reference TRBV5-1 and TRBJ1-2, is KAGVTQTPRYLIKTRGQQVTLSCSPISGHRSVSWYQQTPGQGLQFLFEYFSETQRNKGNFPGRFSGRQFSNSRSEMNVSTLELGDSALYLCASSPRDSGVNGYTFGSGTRLTVV.

The chain joins TRBV6-5 to TRBJ2-3, with 7 bases that match TRBD1. Germline V gives CDR1 MNHEY, CDR2 SVGAGI. CDR3 size: 15 residues. J gave up 2 bases and V 5 bases, and 7 bases lay outside the gene matches. The CDR3 reads CASSRGQVFTDTQYF. DNA of the CDR3: TGTGCCAGCAGTCGAGGACAGGTCTTCACAGATACGCAGTATTTT.

V is TRBV28 and J is TRBJ1-1; D unclear. Looked up from germline, CDR1 is MDHEN and CDR2 is SYDVKM. The CDR3 extends over 13 amino acids. V was trimmed by 8 bases and J by 2 bases, leaving 12 bases between them. The CDR3 sequence is CASRREGNTEAFF. The CDR3 DNA follows: TGTGCCAGCCGGCGGGAGGGAAACACTGAAGCTTTCTTT.

J is TRBJ2-2 and V is TRBV5-1; D perhaps matches TRBD2 (7 bases). Germline CDR1 and CDR2: SGHRS and YFSETQ. V was cut by 0 bases and J by 6 bases, with 15 bases left in between. This CDR3 is 16 amino acids long. The DNA for the CDR3 is TGCGCCAGCAGCTTGGCCGCGGACAGCGGGGCCGGGGAGCTGTTTTTT. It encodes CASSLAADSGAGELFF.

The V and J genes are TRBV7-2 and TRBJ1-3; 7 bases align to TRBD1. V lost 4 bases, J lost 1 base, and 4 bases stayed unmatched. CDR3 length: 15 amino acids. Germline V gives CDR1 SGHTA, CDR2 FQGNSA. The CDR3 spells CASSYRGISGNTIYF. The DNA of the CDR3 is TGTGCCAGCAGCTACAGGGGAATTTCTGGAAACACCATATATTTT. Together with reference TRBV7-2 and TRBJ1-3, the CDR3 gives the full variable domain: GAGVSQSPSNKVTEKGKDVELRCDPISGHTALYWYRQSLGQGLEFLIYFQGNSAPDKSGLPSDRFSAERTGGSVSTLTIQRTQQEDSAVYLCASSYRGISGNTIYFGEGSWLTVV.

The rearrangement joins TRBV6-1 to TRBJ1-1; possible D gene TRBD1, 5 bases. Germline-derived CDR1 and CDR2 are MNHNS and SASEGT. This CDR3 contains 11 residues. Deletions cut 7 bases from V and 8 bases from J, with 11 bases between. Written as DNA, the CDR3 is TGTGCCAGCACCCGCAGGGAGGAAGCTTTCTTT. Protein sequence: CASTRREEAFF.

With regard to this clone: A far larger clone lies a single base away; this is likely a read error. Other nucleotide sequences from this sample produce the same CDR3. CDR3 DNA sequence: TGTGCCAGCAGTTTACAGACGAACACTGAAGCTTTCTTT. Protein product: CASSLQTNTEAFF. This chain connects TRBV27 to TRBJ1-1; D is ambiguous. The CDR3 covers 13 residues. The V and J ends lost 2 bases and 1 base respectively, with 5 bases between them. The germline V gene has CDR1 MNHEY and CDR2 SMNVEV (reference sequence).

Concerning this clone: A junction end diverges from the germline sequence, so it may reflect a read error. Other nucleotide sequences from this sample produce the same CDR3. V is TRBV5-4 and J is TRBJ2-3; 8 positions agree with TRBD2. CDR1 and CDR2 from the germline V gene are SGHNT and YYREEE (reference sequence). CDR3 size: 16 residues. The CDR3 DNA reads TGCGCCAGCAGCCAAGACCGGGAGGGCCTTGGAGATACGCAGTATTTT. Its protein product is CASSQDREGLGDTQYF.

This clone occurred a few times. The V call is TRBV13, the J call TRBJ2-3, with a possible D match to TRBD2 (5 bases). This CDR3 spans 17 amino acids. Germline CDR1 PRHDT, CDR2 FYEKMQ (reference sequence). Trimming removed 6 bases from V and 6 bases from J, with 25 bases in between. CDR3 loop: CASSDPFALLGSDTQYF. The DNA for the CDR3 is TGTGCCAGCAGTGACCCTTTCGCTTTACTAGGGTCGGATACGCAGTATTTT.

In its sample, this clone was seen a few times. The CDR3 protein is CASSSKGGPNAEAFF. The CDR3 coding sequence is TGTGCCAGCAGCTCCAAGGGGGGGCCCAACGCTGAAGCTTTCTTT. The V gene is TRBV7-9, the J gene TRBJ1-1; the D gene is possibly TRBD1 (6 bases). The V gene lost 4 bases and the J gene lost 6 bases, with 18 bases spanning the gap. Germline V gives CDR1 SEHNR, CDR2 FQNEAQ (reference sequence). The CDR3 loop spans 15 amino acids.

This CDR3 reads CASSQDSDNQPQHF. For the CDR3, the DNA is TGTGCCAGCAGTCAGGACAGTGACAATCAGCCCCAGCATTTT. The rearrangement links TRBV7-9 to TRBJ1-5; D possibly corresponds to TRBD1 (6 bases). CDR1 SEHNR and CDR2 FQNEAQ come from the germline V gene (reference sequence). V was clipped by 6 bases and J by 3 bases, with 12 bases between them. The CDR3 is 14 amino acids.

V gene TRBV5-4 combines with J gene TRBJ2-5, with D possibly being TRBD1 or TRBD2 (5 bases each). The J call may be faulty, since TRBJ2-7 better matches the DNA end. The CDR3 covers 15 residues. Germline assignment: CDR1 SGHNT and CDR2 YYREEE (reference sequence). CDR3 protein: CASSPGTQVPYEQYF. CDR3 bases: TGTGCCAGCAGCCCCGGGACGCAAGTCCCCTACGAGCAGTACTTC.

This clone came up a few times. The chain has TRBV11-2 and TRBJ2-2; D not resolved. With 1 base removed from V and 7 bases from J, the gap between germline ends came to 22 bases. There are 18 residues in the CDR3. Germline V gene data show CDR1 as SGHAT and CDR2 as FQNNGV. The chain's CDR3 is CASSLASRSGGLSGELFF. The DNA of the CDR3 is TGTGCCAGCAGCTTAGCGTCCCGGTCAGGCGGTCTAAGCGGGGAGCTGTTTTTT.

In this sample, this clone turned up a few times. The rearrangement links TRBV5-1 to TRBJ1-1; D possibly corresponds to TRBD1 (6 bases). Trimming shortened V by 4 bases and J by 7 bases, and 14 bases separated the two germline ends. Looked up from germline, CDR1 is SGHRS and CDR2 is YFSETQ. The CDR3 covers 13 residues. The DNA of the CDR3 is TGCGCCAGCAGCCAGGTGGGGACATTTGAAGCTTTCTTT. It encodes CASSQVGTFEAFF.

The sample holds a few counts of this clone. The gene calls are TRBV27 and TRBJ2-3, with 9 positions matching TRBD2. CDR3 size: 17 residues. Trimming at V came to 5 bases and at J to 2 bases, leaving 11 bases not matched to a gene. Germline CDR1 MNHEY, CDR2 SMNVEV (reference sequence). CDR3: CASSPYSSGTNTDTQYF. In DNA form, the CDR3 reads TGTGCCAGCAGTCCTTATTCTAGCGGGACGAACACAGATACGCAGTATTTT.

The chain employs TRBV5-6 and TRBJ2-7; D is possibly TRBD1 (5 bases). V lost 0 bases and J lost 4, with 8 bases in between. The CDR3 spans 13 residues. Germline V gene data show CDR1 as SGHDT and CDR2 as YYEEEE. The CDR3 loop reads CASSLGQNYEQYF. The CDR3, as DNA: TGTGCCAGCAGCTTGGGACAGAATTACGAGCAGTACTTC.

This clone was seen a handful of times. For the CDR3, the DNA is TGTGCCAGTAATTACGGAGGGCCCGGGGAGCTGTTTTTT. It encodes CASNYGGPGELFF. The chain is built from TRBV19 and TRBJ2-2, with a weak D call TRBD2 (6 bases). This CDR3 comprises 13 residues. Per germline, CDR1 LNHDA and CDR2 SQIVND (reference sequence). V gave up 7 bases and J gave up 6 bases, with 12 bases separating them. Variable domain in full (rest from reference TRBV19 and TRBJ2-2): DGGITQSPKYLFRKEGQNVTLSCEQNLNHDAMYWYRQDPGQGLRLIYYSQIVNDFQKGDIAEGYSVSREKKESFPLTVTSAQKNPTAFYLCASNYGGPGELFFGEGSRLTVL.

The CDR3 DNA is TGTGCCAGCAGCCAAGAGAGAGCGGACACTGAAGCTTTCTTT. This codes for CASSQERADTEAFF. The gene calls are TRBV5-4 and TRBJ1-1; D remains ambiguous. This CDR3 region has 14 residues. Between the trimmed V and J ends, which lost 4 bases and 3 bases, there was a span of 13 bases. Per germline, CDR1 SGHNT and CDR2 YYREEE (reference sequence).